These T cell receptor beta chains were read from a single sample in a study of yellow fever vaccine responses in identical twins. One entry per CDR3 protein, called by TCRdb with MiXCR from the RT-PCR reads. Of some 3,900 distinct CDR3 sequences in the sample, approximately 76% were seen once. Sequences were derived from T cells from blood (PBMCs), unsorted or a sorted subset (not recorded which), sampled before or after yellow fever vaccination (not recorded which). All receptors come from a young woman who received the yellow fever vaccine. Each CDR3 is given with its conserved first and last residue. The D gene is left open where the match is weak. Not every row has a clone size; where given, it reads once, few, many or a size class.

TRBJ2-7	-	TRBV29-1	TRBD1	CSVADRVGNEQYF	TGCAGCGTTGCGGACAGGGTTGGCAACGAGCAGTACTTC
TRBJ2-1	-	TRBV4-3	-	CASSQDRGGNEQFF	TGCGCCAGCAGCCAAGATCGGGGAGGCAATGAGCAGTTCTTC
TRBJ1-6	-	TRBV10-3	-	CATGADSSSYNSPLHF	TGTGCCACGGGTGCTGACAGTTCCTCCTATAATTCACCCCTCCACTTT
TRBJ2-3	-	TRBV15	-	CAVQSGSRLDTQYF	TGTGCCGTCCAAAGTGGGTCCCGGCTGGATACGCAGTATTTT
TRBJ1-5	-	TRBV23-1	-	CASSHKGIKGPQHF	TGCGCCAGCAGTCACAAGGGGATCAAGGGGCCCCAGCATTTT
TRBJ1-5	-	TRBV13	-	CASSLGQAGNQPQHF	TGTGCCAGCAGTTTAGGCCAGGCGGGCAATCAGCCCCAGCATTTT
TRBJ2-7	-	TRBV4-2	-	CASSQEAVPNYEQYF	TGTGCCAGCAGCCAAGAGGCCGTTCCCAATTACGAGCAGTACTTC
TRBJ2-3	-	TRBV6-4	TRBD2	CASRDHFWGGDTDTQYF	TGTGCCAGCAGGGACCATTTTTGGGGGGGAGACACAGATACGCAGTATTTT
TRBJ2-1	-	TRBV11-1	TRBD1	CASSPGDRGTYNEQFF	TGTGCCAGCAGCCCGGGGGACAGGGGAACCTACAATGAGCAGTTCTTC
TRBJ2-7	few	TRBV4-1	-	CASSLQTVDEQYF	TGCGCCAGCAGCCTACAGACGGTTGACGAGCAGTACTTC
TRBJ2-1	once	TRBV29-1	-	CSVEFQGSSYNEQFF	TGCAGCGTTGAATTTCAGGGCAGCTCCTACAATGAGCAGTTCTTC
TRBJ2-1	-	TRBV2	TRBD1	CASSVWTGEREQFF	TGTGCCAGCAGTGTATGGACAGGGGAGCGCGAGCAGTTCTTC
TRBJ2-7	-	TRBV12-3/TRBV12-4	TRBD1	CASSFGTGTYEQYF	TGTGCCAGCAGCTTCGGGACAGGAACCTACGAGCAGTACTTC
TRBJ2-7	-	TRBV4-3	-	CASSQGSRERVEQYF	TGCGCCAGCAGCCAAGGCTCGCGGGAACGGGTCGAGCAGTACTTC
TRBJ2-7	-	TRBV5-1	-	CASSLGGASYEQYF	TGCGCCAGCAGCTTGGGAGGGGCAAGCTACGAGCAGTACTTC
TRBJ2-7	-	TRBV15	TRBD1	CATSPSGQGAYEQYF	TGTGCCACCAGCCCCAGCGGACAGGGGGCCTACGAGCAGTACTTC
TRBJ2-7	-	TRBV4-3	-	CASSQDFLGSYEQYF	TGCGCCAGCAGCCAAGACTTTCTGGGATCCTACGAGCAGTACTTC
TRBJ2-7	-	TRBV7-9	TRBD1	CASSLTRGTGGTYEQYF	TGTGCCAGCAGCTTAACCCGCGGGACAGGCGGTACCTACGAGCAGTACTTC
TRBJ2-2	few	TRBV4-3	-	CASSLNLGAGELFF	TGCGCCAGCAGCCTCAACCTAGGGGCCGGGGAGCTGTTTTTT